The rows below give T cell receptor beta chains drawn from one sample of a study of cytomegalovirus exposure and HLA in healthy donors. Profiling relied on immunoSEQ multiplex PCR, and the TCRdb table lists in-frame clones only, not all of them. In the table there are around 140,000 clones, about two thirds of which are singletons. The specimen sequenced was PBMCs. The receptors shown here come from a woman aged 40 to 50 in good health and CMV-seronegative. Each CDR3 is given with its conserved first and last residue. Fields, in order: D gene, V gene, clone size, J gene, CDR3 DNA, CDR3 protein. A D gene is named only where the DNA matches it firmly. Size is stated for part of the rows, as once, few or many counts, or as a class when the clone is expanded.

D gene: .; V gene: TRBV4-1; clone size: few; J gene: TRBJ2-5; CDR3 DNA: TGCGCCAGCAGCCAAGCTAGCCGGGAGACCCAGTACTTC; CDR3 protein: CASSQASRETQYF
D gene: .; V gene: TRBV7-2; clone size: .; J gene: TRBJ2-1; CDR3 DNA: TGTGCCAGCAGTCCCCCCGCGCCGGAGCAGTTCTTC; CDR3 protein: CASSPPAPEQFF
D gene: .; V gene: TRBV9; clone size: .; J gene: TRBJ1-2; CDR3 DNA: TGTGCCAGCAGCGCCCGGGACACCAGTTCTATGGGCTACACCTTC; CDR3 protein: CASSARDTSSMGYTF
D gene: .; V gene: TRBV6-5; clone size: .; J gene: TRBJ1-2; CDR3 DNA: TGTGCCAGCAGTTACTCAGGAGCTGGCTACACCTTC; CDR3 protein: CASSYSGAGYTF
D gene: TRBD1; V gene: TRBV5-6; clone size: .; J gene: TRBJ1-5; CDR3 DNA: TGTGCCAGCAGCCTTGGGGGACAGGGTGGGTCGTGGCAGCCCCAGCATTTT; CDR3 protein: CASSLGGQGGSWQPQHF
D gene: .; V gene: TRBV19; clone size: .; J gene: TRBJ1-5; CDR3 DNA: TGTGCCAGTAGTACAGGGGCGACGCCCCAGCATTTT; CDR3 protein: CASSTGATPQHF
D gene: .; V gene: TRBV5-1; clone size: .; J gene: TRBJ2-3; CDR3 DNA: TGCGCCAGCAGCTTTGTGGGTTTAGCCACAGATACGCAGTATTTT; CDR3 protein: CASSFVGLATDTQYF
D gene: .; V gene: TRBV7-9; clone size: once; J gene: TRBJ2-2; CDR3 DNA: TGTGCCAGCAGCCCCAGCCGTAGGGGGAACACCGGGGAGCTGTTTTTT; CDR3 protein: CASSPSRRGNTGELFF
D gene: .; V gene: TRBV7-2; clone size: .; J gene: TRBJ2-2; CDR3 DNA: TGTGCCAGCAGCGCCTCCGGGGTGAACACCGGGGAGCTGTTTTTT; CDR3 protein: CASSASGVNTGELFF
D gene: .; V gene: TRBV6-7; clone size: .; J gene: TRBJ2-7; CDR3 DNA: TGTGCCAGTCTCTACGAGCAGTACTTC; CDR3 protein: CASLYEQYF
D gene: TRBD1; V gene: TRBV11-3; clone size: .; J gene: TRBJ2-7; CDR3 DNA: TGTGCCAGCAGTTTCTTCAGCTGTCCAGGTAGGGACAGGGGTTACGAGCAGTACTTC; CDR3 protein: CASSFFSCPGRDRGYEQYF
D gene: TRBD1; V gene: TRBV28; clone size: .; J gene: TRBJ1-2; CDR3 DNA: TGTGCCAGCACCCCTAAACAAGCGTGGGACAGTGTACCCTTATGGTATGGCTACACCTTC; CDR3 protein: CASTPKQAWDSVPLWYGYTF
D gene: .; V gene: TRBV4-3; clone size: .; J gene: TRBJ1-1; CDR3 DNA: TGCGCCAGCAGCCAAGTGTCAACAGGGACGTACACTGAAGCTTTCTTT; CDR3 protein: CASSQVSTGTYTEAFF
D gene: TRBD1; V gene: TRBV5-1; clone size: once; J gene: TRBJ2-3; CDR3 DNA: TGCGCCAGCAGCTCGGGGGGACAGGGGGCGACAGATACGCAGTATTTT; CDR3 protein: CASSSGGQGATDTQYF
D gene: .; V gene: TRBV5-4; clone size: .; J gene: TRBJ2-2; CDR3 DNA: TGTGCCAGCAGCTCGGGATCAAACAGGGCCGGGGAGCTGTTTTTT; CDR3 protein: CASSSGSNRAGELFF
D gene: .; V gene: TRBV7-6; clone size: .; J gene: TRBJ1-2; CDR3 DNA: TGTGCCAGCAGCTTTTACAGCTATGGCTACACCTTC; CDR3 protein: CASSFYSYGYTF
D gene: TRBD1; V gene: TRBV4-2; clone size: many; J gene: TRBJ2-1; CDR3 DNA: TGTGCCAGCAGCCAAGTCCTCTTCCCCGGGACAGGGACACTTCAGGAGCAGTTCTTC; CDR3 protein: CASSQVLFPGTGTLQEQFF
D gene: .; V gene: TRBV12-5; clone size: few; J gene: TRBJ2-3; CDR3 DNA: TGTGCTAGTGGACCTCGACTATCACGCACAGATACGCAGTATTTT; CDR3 protein: CASGPRLSRTDTQYF
D gene: TRBD1; V gene: TRBV5-1; clone size: .; J gene: TRBJ1-1; CDR3 DNA: TGCGCCAGTAGCATAGACAGGGACGGAGCTTTCTTT; CDR3 protein: CASSIDRDGAFF
D gene: .; V gene: TRBV28; clone size: few; J gene: TRBJ1-2; CDR3 DNA: TGTGCCAGCAGCCTACAGCTTAACTATGGCTACACCTTC; CDR3 protein: CASSLQLNYGYTF
D gene: .; V gene: TRBV11-2; clone size: .; J gene: TRBJ1-1; CDR3 DNA: TGTGCCAGCAGCTTGGATGGAGGATGGGGTAGCACTGAAGCTTTCTTT; CDR3 protein: CASSLDGGWGSTEAFF
D gene: .; V gene: TRBV4-1; clone size: .; J gene: TRBJ2-7; CDR3 DNA: TGCGCCAGCAGCCCCTTAAGGGGGACCTACGAGCAGTACTTC; CDR3 protein: CASSPLRGTYEQYF
D gene: .; V gene: TRBV5-1; clone size: .; J gene: TRBJ1-2; CDR3 DNA: TGCGCCAGCAGCTTTGACGGCTTCGGGGGCTACACCTTC; CDR3 protein: CASSFDGFGGYTF
D gene: TRBD1; V gene: TRBV5-8; clone size: .; J gene: TRBJ2-3; CDR3 DNA: TGTGCCAGCAGCTTGGGGGACAGTCGCGCGGATACGCAGTATTTT; CDR3 protein: CASSLGDSRADTQYF
D gene: .; V gene: TRBV5-1; clone size: few; J gene: TRBJ2-1; CDR3 DNA: TGCGCCAGCAGCACTGCATATGAGCAGTTCTTC; CDR3 protein: CASSTAYEQFF
D gene: TRBD1; V gene: TRBV4-2; clone size: .; J gene: TRBJ2-7; CDR3 DNA: TGTGCCAGCAGCCAAGAGGCAGGGGGCTCCTACGAGCAGTACTTC; CDR3 protein: CASSQEAGGSYEQYF
D gene: .; V gene: TRBV18; clone size: .; J gene: TRBJ1-2; CDR3 DNA: TGTGCCAGCTCACCCCCAGGGGTGAACTATGGCTACACCTTC; CDR3 protein: CASSPPGVNYGYTF
D gene: TRBD1; V gene: TRBV5-5; clone size: .; J gene: TRBJ1-6; CDR3 DNA: TGTGCCAGCAGCTTGCAGGGACAGGGGCCCTATAATTCACCCCTCCACTTT; CDR3 protein: CASSLQGQGPYNSPLHF
D gene: .; V gene: TRBV5-5; clone size: .; J gene: TRBJ1-2; CDR3 DNA: TGTGCCAGCATGGACGGGAAGTATGGCTACACCTTC; CDR3 protein: CASMDGKYGYTF
D gene: .; V gene: TRBV21-1; clone size: .; J gene: TRBJ2-4; CDR3 DNA: TGTGCCAGCAGCCACGACAGGGCTACTGCCCTAGCCAAAAACATTCAGTACTTC; CDR3 protein: CASSHDRATALAKNIQYF
D gene: .; V gene: TRBV5-1; clone size: .; J gene: TRBJ2-5; CDR3 DNA: TGCGCCAGCAGCTCACCCGGGACTGGGGAGACCCAGTACTTC; CDR3 protein: CASSSPGTGETQYF
D gene: .; V gene: TRBV6-4; clone size: medium-sized; J gene: TRBJ1-5; CDR3 DNA: TGTGCCAGCAGTGACTCGGGGGGTGGACAGCCCCAGCATTTT; CDR3 protein: CASSDSGGGQPQHF
D gene: TRBD1; V gene: TRBV10-2; clone size: .; J gene: TRBJ1-4; CDR3 DNA: TGCGCCAGCAGCCCTCCCGCTAGACCGGGACAGGGCTATGAAAAACTGTTTTTT; CDR3 protein: CASSPPARPGQGYEKLFF
D gene: TRBD2; V gene: TRBV5-4; clone size: .; J gene: TRBJ2-7; CDR3 DNA: TGTGCCAGCAGCCAAATGAAAATAGCGGGGCTCTCCTACGAGCAGTACTTC; CDR3 protein: CASSQMKIAGLSYEQYF
D gene: TRBD1; V gene: TRBV28; clone size: .; J gene: TRBJ1-5; CDR3 DNA: TGTGCCAGCAGTTTGGGACAGGGGGTGAAGCCCCAGCATTTT; CDR3 protein: CASSLGQGVKPQHF
D gene: TRBD1; V gene: TRBV30; clone size: .; J gene: TRBJ2-2; CDR3 DNA: TGTGCCTGGAGTGTGGGGGACCGGACAGGCGGGGAGCTGTTTTTT; CDR3 protein: CAWSVGDRTGGELFF